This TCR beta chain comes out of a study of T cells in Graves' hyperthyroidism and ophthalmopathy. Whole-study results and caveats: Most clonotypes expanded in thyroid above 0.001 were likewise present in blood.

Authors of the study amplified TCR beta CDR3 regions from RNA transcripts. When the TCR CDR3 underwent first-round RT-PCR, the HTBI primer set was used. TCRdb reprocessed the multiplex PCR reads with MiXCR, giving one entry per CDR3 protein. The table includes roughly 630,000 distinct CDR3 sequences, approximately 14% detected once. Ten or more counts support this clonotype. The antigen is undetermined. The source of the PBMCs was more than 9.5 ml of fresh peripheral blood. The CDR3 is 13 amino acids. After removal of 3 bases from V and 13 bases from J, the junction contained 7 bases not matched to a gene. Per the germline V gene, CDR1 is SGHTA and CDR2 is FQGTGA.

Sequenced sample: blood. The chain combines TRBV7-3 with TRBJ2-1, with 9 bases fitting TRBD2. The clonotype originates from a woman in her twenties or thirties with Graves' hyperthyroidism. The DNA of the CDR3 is TGTGCCAGCAGCTTCAAGGGGACTAGCAGTCAGTTCTTC. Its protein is CASSFKGTSSQFF.